This T cell receptor beta chain was identified in a study of CD4+ T cells in melanoma. Some clones are missing from TCRdb's copy, which holds only in-frame ones; the method was immunoSEQ multiplex PCR. This table holds 50,000 to 60,000 clones, over 60% found once. General study results and limits: Diverse differentiation states were reported for melanoma neoantigen-specific CD4+ T cells.

In this sample, this clone is large (0.1 to 1%). Its antigen is unidentified. Sequencing input: tumor tissue. This sequence originates from a human donor with melanoma.

The CDR3 spells CASSQGLHSYNEQFF. Here the CDR3 DNA reads TGTGCCAGCAGCCAAGGACTGCACTCCTACAATGAGCAGTTCTTC. The V and J genes are TRBV7-3 and TRBJ2-1; maybe TRBD2 (5 bases). The V gene's germline CDR1 is SGHTA and CDR2 FQGTGA. The CDR3 is made up of 15 amino acids. The germline V and J ends were trimmed by 5 bases and 0 bases, with 11 bases remaining between them. Full variable domain (remainder filled in from reference TRBV7-3 and TRBJ2-1): GAGVSQTPSNKVTEKGKYVELRCDPISGHTALYWYRQSLGQGPEFLIYFQGTGAADDSGLPNDRFFAVRPEGSVSTLKIQRTERGDSAVYLCASSQGLHSYNEQFFGPGTRLTVL.